This TCR beta chain was retrieved from a study of cytomegalovirus exposure and HLA in healthy donors. At the level of the study: Counted in an early data release were 75 million to 85 million unique TCRs from HLA-typed donors. Study outcomes and limitations: A prior analysis recorded that most TCR beta V segments were productive about 87% or about 30% of the time. HLA allele associations emerged for around 16,000 TCR beta sequences in a later analysis, at 0.05 false discovery rate. With DRB1 most and HLA-C fewest, TCR association rates differed between HLA loci in a later analysis.

With 60 Vbeta and 13 Jbeta primers, the PCR was carried out. The repertoire was sequenced with immunoSEQ multiplex PCR; TCRdb's copy has only in-frame clones and lacks some. Among approximately 75,000 clones listed, approximately 82% were seen once. About this clone itself: Its antigen is still unknown.

Sequencing used PBMCs. The sequence was collected from a man between 65 and 85 years old in good health and CMV-seropositive.

In DNA, the CDR3 is TGTGCCAGCAGCTCAGGGCCCGATCGCCCCCAGCATTTT. The encoded protein is CASSSGPDRPQHF. The chain recombines TRBV11-2 with TRBJ1-5; D might be TRBD1 (5 bases). Germline loops: CDR1 SGHAT, CDR2 FQNNGV. Trimming removed 4 bases at V and 10 bases at J, with 14 bases between. This CDR3 has 13 residues.